These T cell receptor beta chains were read from a single sample in a study of blood T cell repertoires in COVID-19. Only in-frame clones appear in the TCRdb table, and some are missing; sequencing was by immunoSEQ multiplex PCR. The sample has about 150,000 clones; 87% are singletons. The sequenced material came from peripheral blood. These receptors were taken from a human donor in a cohort sampled during active COVID-19. The CDR3 runs from the conserved cysteine through the conserved F or W. The D gene is left open where the match is weak. A clone size is listed for some rows: how often the clone was seen (once, few, many), or a class if it is expanded.

j_call d_call clone_size v_call cdr3_nt cdr3_aa
TRBJ2-7 - once TRBV28 TGTGCCAGCAGTTCCCCCGGACAGAACTACGAGCAGTACTTC CASSSPGQNYEQYF
TRBJ2-7 - - TRBV6-2/TRBV6-3 TGTGCCAGCAGTTTGTCCGGGGAGGTTTACGAGCAGTACTTC CASSLSGEVYEQYF
TRBJ2-5 TRBD1 - TRBV19 TGTGCCAGTAGCCCGGGACAGGGAGGAGAGACCCAGTACTTC CASSPGQGGETQYF
TRBJ2-5 - - TRBV3-1/TRBV3-2 TGTGCCAGCAGCCACGAGGGAGGGACCCAGTACTTC CASSHEGGTQYF
TRBJ2-3 - - TRBV30 TGTGCCTGGAGCCTAGCAGGTAGCACAGATACGCAGTATTTT CAWSLAGSTDTQYF
TRBJ2-3 TRBD2 - TRBV3-1/TRBV3-2 TGTGCCAGCAGCCACGGACTAGCGGGGGGCAGGCCTTGCACAGATACGCAGTATTTT CASSHGLAGGRPCTDTQYF
TRBJ2-2 - few TRBV19 TGTGCCAGTACCTTTAGGGGGTTCATCACCGGGGAGCTGTTTTTT CASTFRGFITGELFF
TRBJ2-5 - - TRBV5-4 TGTGCCAGCAGCGATCTGCGACAGAATGAGACCCAGTACTTC CASSDLRQNETQYF
TRBJ2-1 - - TRBV7-7 TGTGCCAGCAGCCGAGACAGAACGAATGAGCAGTTCTTC CASSRDRTNEQFF
TRBJ2-7 - - TRBV12-5 TGTGCTAGTGGTTTGGTACGTCCGGGCGGGCAACCCGCCTACGAGCAGTACTTC CASGLVRPGGQPAYEQYF
TRBJ1-5 - - TRBV30 TGTGCCTCCTCGGGAGGGGGATATGATCAGCCCCAGCATTTT CASSGGGYDQPQHF
TRBJ1-5 - - TRBV5-1 TGCGCCAGTCCCCTTGCGGGGGCAGATCAGCCCCAGCATTTT CASPLAGADQPQHF
TRBJ2-7 TRBD2 - TRBV5-5 TGTGCCAGCAGCTCACCTACTAGCGGGAGCTCCTACGAGCAGTACTTC CASSSPTSGSSYEQYF
TRBJ2-5 - - TRBV7-2 TGTGCCAGCAGCTTAGACAGGTCGCAGACCCAGTACTTC CASSLDRSQTQYF
TRBJ2-7 - - TRBV7-6 TGTGCCAGCAGCCTTAGAGGGGGGACAGACGAGCAGTACTTC CASSLRGGTDEQYF
TRBJ1-6 TRBD1 - TRBV4-1 TGCGCCAGCAGCCAATTCTTTCGGCAGGGGGCTTCCTATAATTCACCCCTCCACTTT CASSQFFRQGASYNSPLHF
TRBJ2-7 - - TRBV5-1 TGCGCCAGCAGCTCCGGGTCGGCGTCCTCCTACGAGCAGTACTTC CASSSGSASSYEQYF
TRBJ2-7 - - TRBV14 TGTGCCAGCGGCAGGAGGTGGGGAGAGCAGTACTTC CASGRRWGEQYF
TRBJ1-2 TRBD1 - TRBV5-1 TGCGCCAGCAGCTTAGGACAGGGGGCGGTTGGCTACACCTTC CASSLGQGAVGYTF
TRBJ1-2 - - TRBV6-5 TGTGCCAGCAGCCCGGAAGGGAGGGGCTACACCTTC CASSPEGRGYTF
TRBJ2-1 - - TRBV7-8 TGTGCCAGCAGCTTATCCCCCCCAATCCCCTACAATGAGCAGTTCTTC CASSLSPPIPYNEQFF
TRBJ2-7 TRBD1 few TRBV6-5 TGTGCCAGCCAAAGGGGGCGAGGGGGATCCTACGAGCAGTACTTC CASQRGRGGSYEQYF
TRBJ2-3 TRBD2 - TRBV11-2 TGTGCCAGCAGCTTGGCGCTAGCGGGAGGGCCGGGGGGCACAGATACGCAGTATTTT CASSLALAGGPGGTDTQYF
TRBJ2-7 TRBD1 - TRBV4-1 TGCGCCAGCAGCCAAGTCCAGGACAGGGGTAACGAGCAGTACTTC CASSQVQDRGNEQYF
TRBJ2-7 - - TRBV13 TGTGCCAGCAGCCCGGACAGTTCCTACGAGCAGTACTTC CASSPDSSYEQYF
TRBJ1-3 - - TRBV9 TGTGCCAGCAGCTCCCCGTCGGGGTCTGGAAACACCATATATTTT CASSSPSGSGNTIYF
TRBJ2-1 TRBD2 once TRBV27 TGTGCCAGCAGTTTATCGACTAGCGGGAGTCTTAATGAGCAGTTCTTC CASSLSTSGSLNEQFF
TRBJ1-2 - - TRBV5-5 TGTGCCAGCAGCTTGGCAGGATCCTATGGCTACACCTTC CASSLAGSYGYTF
TRBJ1-5 - - TRBV2 TGTGCCAGCAGTGCCCCGGGAGCTATGGGCAATCAGCCCCAGCATTTT CASSAPGAMGNQPQHF